These 19 T cell receptor beta chains were sequenced from one sample in a study of blood T cell repertoires in COVID-19. Assay: immunoSEQ multiplex PCR; the TCRdb copy retains only in-frame clones and omits some. The sample yields 75,000 to 95,000 clones, about 74% seen once. The specimen was peripheral blood. The receptors shown here come from a man in his 70s with COVID-19, enrolled during active disease.

The table lists this clone with a few counts. This chain uses TRBV4-3 with TRBJ2-3, with 8 bases matching TRBD2. With 5 bases clipped from V and 5 bases from J, the junction kept 12 bases outside the gene matches. Germline V gene lookup returns CDR1 LGHNA and CDR2 YSLEER. CDR3 size: 16 residues. The CDR3 loop is CASSSGTSRLGDTQYF. Written as DNA, the CDR3 is TGCGCCAGCAGCTCAGGGACTAGTAGGTTGGGAGATACGCAGTATTTT.

The sample holds a few counts of this clone. V usage is TRBV18 and J usage is TRBJ1-1; 8 positions agree with TRBD1. The CDR3 spans 13 residues. Germline V gene sequence: CDR1 KGHSH, CDR2 LQKENI. V lost 6 bases, J lost 4 bases, and 4 bases stayed unmatched. The CDR3 nucleotides are TGTGCCAGCTCGCTGGACAGGGTCACTGAAGCTTTCTTT. Translation gives CASSLDRVTEAFF.

The CDR3 region is CASSPAVASYNEQFF. As DNA, the CDR3 is TGTGCCAGCAGTCCCGCCGTGGCCTCCTACAATGAGCAGTTCTTC. V is TRBV27 and J is TRBJ2-1; D call uncertain. This CDR3 is built from 15 residues. Germline lookup yields CDR1 MNHEY and CDR2 SMNVEV (reference sequence). V lost 5 bases and J 0 bases, leaving 11 bases between the germline ends.

V usage is TRBV3-1 (or the pseudogene TRBV3-2) and J usage is TRBJ2-7; weak D call: TRBD2 (6 bases). Per the germline V gene, CDR1 is LGHDT and CDR2 is YNNKEL (reference sequence). V was clipped by 5 bases and J by 2 bases, with 25 bases between them. This CDR3 comprises 18 residues. CDR3 loop: CASSSRGSGSRGTYEQYF. The CDR3 bases are TGTGCCAGCAGCTCCCGGGGGTCCGGCTCTAGAGGTACCTACGAGCAGTACTTC.

This clone turned up a few times. This chain joins TRBV10-3 and TRBJ1-5; 7 bases agree with TRBD1. Losses at the gene ends were 4 bases for V and 1 base for J; bases not matched to a gene: 1. Germline CDR1 ENHRY, CDR2 SYGVKD. The CDR3 extends over 14 amino acids. The DNA of the CDR3 is TGTGCCATCAGTGGGGGACAGAGCAATCAGCCCCAGCATTTT. Encoded protein: CAISGGQSNQPQHF.

The chain has TRBV6-2 or TRBV6-3 and TRBJ2-7, with 10 bases aligning to TRBD2. This CDR3 has 15 amino acids. V lost 5 bases, J lost 7 bases, and 11 bases stayed unmatched. The germline gives CDR1 MNHEY, CDR2 SVGEGT. The CDR3 DNA sequence: TGTGCCAGCAGTCATACTAGCGGGACTGCTCGGGAGCAGTACTTC. This codes for CASSHTSGTAREQYF.

With regard to this clone: A read error may account for a junction end that differs from germline. CDR3 residues: CASSFGLAEAF. The DNA for the CDR3 is TGTGCCAGCAGCTTCGGACTAGCGGAGGCCTTC. The rearrangement joins TRBV7-9 to TRBJ2-7; 10 nucleotides line up with TRBD2. Germline V lookup: CDR1 SEHNR, CDR2 FQNEAQ (reference sequence). CDR3 size: 11 residues.

The table lists this clone with a count of one. The chain couples TRBV7-3 to TRBJ2-7; no clear D gene. The CDR3 loop spans 15 amino acids. CDR1 and CDR2 from the germline V gene are SGHTA and FQGTGA. Trimming stripped 1 base from V and 3 bases from J, with 13 bases between. In nucleotides, the CDR3 is TGTGCCAGCAGCTTAAGAAGCGAGGCGGTCTACGAGCAGTACTTC. Translated: CASSLRSEAVYEQYF. Variable domain in full (rest from reference TRBV7-3 and TRBJ2-7): GAGVSQTPSNKVTEKGKYVELRCDPISGHTALYWYRQSLGQGPEFLIYFQGTGAADDSGLPNDRFFAVRPEGSVSTLKIQRTERGDSAVYLCASSLRSEAVYEQYFGPGTRLTVT.

In DNA form, the CDR3 reads TGTGCCAGCAGCTTAGCGAGGGATAAAGAGACCCAGTACTTC. It encodes CASSLARDKETQYF. The chain carries TRBV7-9 and TRBJ2-5; TRBD2 is a possible D gene (5 bases). Deletions cut 0 bases from V and 3 bases from J, with 8 bases between. CDR1 SEHNR and CDR2 FQNEAQ come from the germline V gene (reference sequence). CDR3 length: 14 amino acids.

The chain uses TRBV5-1 and TRBJ1-4; tentatively, D is TRBD1 (6 bases). V shed 1 base and J shed 1 base, with 8 bases lying between them. CDR1 is SGHRS, CDR2 YFSETQ, per germline. The CDR3 is 15 amino acids. CDR3 protein: CASSLLQGTNEKLFF. The CDR3 DNA follows: TGCGCCAGCAGCTTGCTACAGGGAACTAATGAAAAACTGTTTTTT.

The chain recombines TRBV28 with TRBJ2-1; TRBD1 agrees at 9 bases. The V gene end was trimmed by 5 bases and the J gene end by 6 bases; junction bases not matched to a gene: 8. Germline CDR1 and CDR2: MDHEN and SYDVKM. This CDR3 contains 15 residues. CDR3 sequence: CASSGGQGWINEQFF. The CDR3 DNA sequence: TGTGCCAGCAGTGGGGGACAGGGTTGGATCAATGAGCAGTTCTTC.

The chain carries TRBV28 and TRBJ1-5, with D perhaps TRBD1 (6 bases). Germline V lookup: CDR1 MDHEN, CDR2 SYDVKM. V dropped 6 bases and J dropped 6 bases, with 15 bases sitting between them. The CDR3 has 14 amino acids. CDR3 amino acids: CASSVMGASQPQHF. For the CDR3, the DNA is TGTGCCAGCAGCGTGATGGGGGCCTCTCAGCCCCAGCATTTT.

The gene calls are TRBV7-9 and TRBJ1-1; unclear D gene. CDR1 is SEHNR and CDR2 is FQNEAQ in the germline V gene (reference sequence). This CDR3 spans 13 amino acids. V was shortened by 6 bases and J by 1 base, with 9 bases between the two germline ends. CDR3 region: CASRLPANTEAFF. In DNA, the CDR3 is TGTGCCAGCAGACTGCCCGCGAACACTGAAGCTTTCTTT.

This clone came up a few times. The chain combines TRBV6-1 with TRBJ1-2, with D perhaps matching TRBD1 (5 bases). V gave up 2 bases and J gave up 5 bases, with 6 bases separating them. This CDR3 spans 12 amino acids. Germline CDR1 reads MNHNS; CDR2 reads SASEGT. The CDR3 is CASSESGYGYTF. CDR3 in DNA: TGTGCCAGCAGTGAATCAGGGTATGGCTACACCTTC.

The V and J genes are TRBV27 and TRBJ2-1, with 9 bases identical to TRBD1. Germline CDR1 is MNHEY and CDR2 is SMNVEV (reference sequence). Germline trimming cut 6 bases from V and 5 bases from J; bases unmatched to any gene: 8. This CDR3 comprises 15 residues. The CDR3 DNA is TGTGCCAGCAGCAGTCCCGGGACAGGGAACAATGAGCAGTTCTTC. Residues: CASSSPGTGNNEQFF.

The chain recombines TRBV28 with TRBJ1-1; 9 bases agree with TRBD1. CDR3 length equals 14 residues. Germline loops: CDR1 MDHEN, CDR2 SYDVKM. J gave up 5 bases and V 8 bases, and 9 bases lay outside the gene matches. CDR3 coding DNA: TGTGCCAGCCGGAGACAGGGGGTAGGGACTGAAGCTTTCTTT. As protein: CASRRQGVGTEAFF.

The chain has TRBV25-1 and TRBJ1-1; D may be TRBD1 (5 bases). The germline V gene has CDR1 MGHDK and CDR2 SYGVNS. Trimming took off 6 bases at V and 6 bases at J, with 17 bases between the two ends. This CDR3 contains 14 residues. In DNA, the CDR3 is TGTGCCAGCAGGATAGGGGTAGGGATGTCTGAAGCTTTCTTT. This encodes CASRIGVGMSEAFF.

CDR3 nucleotides: TGTGCCAGCAGGGTAGCGGGAGCCTACGAGCAGTACTTC. This sequence encodes CASRVAGAYEQYF. The chain employs TRBV27 and TRBJ2-7, with 9 bases matching TRBD2. The V gene's germline CDR1 is MNHEY and CDR2 SMNVEV (reference sequence). The CDR3 totals 13 residues. Trimming took 6 bases from V and 2 from J; bases not matched to a gene: 2.

V is TRBV29-1 and J is TRBJ2-3; no clear D gene. The CDR3 covers 13 residues. V gave up 4 bases and J gave up 0 bases, with 8 bases separating them. Germline-derived CDR1 and CDR2 are SQVTM and ANQGSEA. The chain's CDR3 is CSVARTSTDTQYF. The CDR3 DNA is TGCAGCGTTGCCCGAACTAGCACAGATACGCAGTATTTT.